This entry lists 5 T cell receptor beta chains sequenced from one sample in a study of T cell clonality in common variable immunodeficiency. Clones were sequenced by immunoSEQ multiplex PCR, and TCRdb holds only the in-frame ones, with some missing. This sample carries tens of thousands of clones, none of them present only once. Sample: peripheral blood mononuclear cells. All receptors derive from a person aged 18 to 75 in good health.

This clone was picked up many times. Read coverage stops 3 residues before the CDR3 terminus; the germline J gene supplies the remainder. J is TRBJ2-5 and V is TRBV19; 8 bases are shared with TRBD2. The CDR3 has 14 amino acids. CDR1 LNHDA and CDR2 SQIVND come from the germline V gene (reference sequence). Losses at the gene ends were 2 bases for V and 4 bases for J; bases not matched to a gene: 3. The CDR3 is CASSISAGGETQYF. The part of the CDR3 DNA that was read is TGTGCCAGTAGTATATCTGCGGGAGGAGAGACC.

There are many counts of this clone. The read stops 3 residues short of the end of the CDR3; the missing end is completed from the germline J gene. J is TRBJ2-2 and V is TRBV7-9; D perhaps matches TRBD1 (6 bases). There are 15 residues in the CDR3. Germline V CDR1 and CDR2: SEHNR, FQNEAQ (reference sequence). Trimming cost V 2 bases and J 7 bases, with 14 bases left between them. The part of the CDR3 DNA that was read is TGTGCCAGCAGCTTACTGGGGACACGGAACGGGGAG. Translation gives CASSLLGTRNGE. Given in full, the CDR3 is CASSLLGTRNGELFF.

On this clone: The sequenced fragment ends 3 residues before the CDR3 boundary, so the rest is inferred from the germline J gene. V gene TRBV2 combines with J gene TRBJ2-1, with 12 bases fitting TRBD2. Germline CDR1 and CDR2: SNHLY and FYNNEI. V shed 4 bases and J 6 bases; nucleotides not matched to a gene: 1. The CDR3 is 14 residues long. CDR3 in amino acids: CASSGTSGINEQFF. The sequenced part of the CDR3 DNA is TGTGCCAGCAGTGGGACTAGCGGGATCAATGAG.

This clone came up a few times. The CDR3 end is not reached by the read, which stops 3 residues before it; the germline J gene fills it in. The V and J genes are TRBV5-1 and TRBJ2-1, with a weak D call TRBD2 (5 bases). This CDR3 spans 18 amino acids. V gave up 4 bases and J gave up 2 bases, with 22 bases separating them. The germline V gene encodes CDR1 SGHRS and CDR2 YFSETQ. CDR3 sequence: CASSSQLGSSGAYNEQFF. The part of the CDR3 DNA that was read is TGCGCCAGCAGCAGTCAACTAGGGTCCTCCGGGGCCTACAATGAG.

Ten or more counts support this clone. The CDR3 goes on 3 residues after the read ends, and that part is filled in from the germline J gene. The chain employs TRBV20-1 and TRBJ2-7, with TRBD1 identical over 10 bases. CDR1 DFQATT and CDR2 SNEGSKA come from the germline V gene (reference sequence). The CDR3 is 16 amino acids. Trimming took 6 bases from V and 4 from J; bases not matched to a gene: 15. CDR3 DNA (partial): TGCAGTGCCAGGGACAGGGGCGCGCCTCATCATTACGAG. Protein product: CSARDRGAPHHYE. The whole CDR3 sequence reads CSARDRGAPHHYEQYF.